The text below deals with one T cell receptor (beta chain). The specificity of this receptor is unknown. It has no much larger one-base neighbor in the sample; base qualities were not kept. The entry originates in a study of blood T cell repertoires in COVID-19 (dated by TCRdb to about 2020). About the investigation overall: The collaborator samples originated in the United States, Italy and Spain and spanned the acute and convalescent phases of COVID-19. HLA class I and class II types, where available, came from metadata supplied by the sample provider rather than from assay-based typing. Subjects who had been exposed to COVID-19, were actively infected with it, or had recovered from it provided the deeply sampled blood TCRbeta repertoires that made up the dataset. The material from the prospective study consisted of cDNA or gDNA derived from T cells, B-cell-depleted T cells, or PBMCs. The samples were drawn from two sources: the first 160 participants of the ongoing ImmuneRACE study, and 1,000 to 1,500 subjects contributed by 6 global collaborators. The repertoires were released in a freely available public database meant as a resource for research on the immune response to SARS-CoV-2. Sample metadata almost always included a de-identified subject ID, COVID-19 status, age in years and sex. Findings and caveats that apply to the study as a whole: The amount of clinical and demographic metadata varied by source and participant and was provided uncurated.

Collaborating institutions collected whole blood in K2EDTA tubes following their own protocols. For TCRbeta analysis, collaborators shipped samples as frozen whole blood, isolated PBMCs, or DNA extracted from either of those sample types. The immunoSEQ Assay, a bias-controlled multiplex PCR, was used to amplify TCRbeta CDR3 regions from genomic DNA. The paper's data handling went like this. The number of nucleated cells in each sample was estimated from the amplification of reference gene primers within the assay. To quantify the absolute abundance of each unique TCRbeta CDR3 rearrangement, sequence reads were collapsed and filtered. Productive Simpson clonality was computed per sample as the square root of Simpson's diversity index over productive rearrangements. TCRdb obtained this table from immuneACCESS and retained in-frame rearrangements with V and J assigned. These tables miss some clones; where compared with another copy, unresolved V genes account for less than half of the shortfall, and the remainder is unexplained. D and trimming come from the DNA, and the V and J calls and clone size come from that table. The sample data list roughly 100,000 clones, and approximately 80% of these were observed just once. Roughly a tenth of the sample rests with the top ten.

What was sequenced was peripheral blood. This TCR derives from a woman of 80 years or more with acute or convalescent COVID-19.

The CDR3 protein is CASSWTSGLVDTQYF. The DNA is as follows: TGTGCCAGCAGCTGGACTAGCGGTTTGGTAGATACGCAGTATTTT. The chain is assembled from TRBV11-2 and TRBJ2-3; TRBD2 fits 10 bases in the junction. The germline V and J ends show losses of 4 bases and 5 bases respectively, and no gene match explains 6 bases of the junction. In the germline V gene, CDR1 corresponds to SGHAT and CDR2 to FQNNGV. From its cysteine to its phenylalanine, the CDR3 spans 15 amino acids. The read is trimmed to its CDR3 DNA, 45 bases read in frame from base 1. The variable domain in full, with residues beyond the CDR3 obtained from the reference TRBV11-2 and TRBJ2-3 genes, is EAGVAQSPRYKIIEKRQSVAFWCNPISGHATLYWYQQILGQGPKLLIQFQNNGVVDDSQLPKDRFSAERLKGVDSTLKIQPAKLEDSAVYLCASSWTSGLVDTQYFGPGTRLTVL.